The 20 T cell receptor beta chains listed next were all sequenced from one sample in a study of beta chain features in type 1 diabetes. Study outcomes and limitations: Among all four CD4+ subsets, Type 1 diabetes patients had TCRB CDR3s that were moderately but significantly shorter.

TCRB transcripts that were expressed got sequenced, as all of the isolated RNA had been reverse transcribed. This table comes from immunoSEQ multiplex PCR, and its TCRdb copy is limited to in-frame clones, with some not included. The table records about 710,000 clones, more than 12% of them present only once. No antigen is known for these receptors. The sequencing sample was made of naive CD4+ T cells from blood. The receptors come from a young man with type 1 diabetes.

The rearrangement uses TRBV10-3 and TRBJ2-5, with D tentatively TRBD2 (6 bases). Trimming took 1 base from V and 2 from J, leaving 8 bases between them. The CDR3 consists of 14 residues. The V gene's germline CDR1 is ENHRY and CDR2 SYGVKD. The DNA of the CDR3 is TGTGCCATCAGTGAGTTGCTAGCGCAAGAGACCCAGTACTTC. Residues: CAISELLAQETQYF.

This clone was observed once. The chain joins TRBV4-1 to TRBJ1-6; 10 positions match TRBD1. Germline CDR1 is MGHRA and CDR2 is YSYEKL. The V and J ends lost 3 bases and 10 bases, in that order; junction bases with no gene match: 6. This CDR3 is 15 amino acids long. The CDR3, as DNA: TGCGCCAGCAGCCACCCCGGACAGGGGGACTCACCCCTCCACTTT. Translation: CASSHPGQGDSPLHF.

This clone was counted a few times. The chain employs TRBV28 and TRBJ1-2; possibly TRBD1 for D (5 bases). Germline V gene lookup returns CDR1 MDHEN and CDR2 SYDVKM. This CDR3 is built from 15 residues. Trimming took off 2 bases at V and 4 bases at J, with 14 bases between the two ends. The CDR3 region is CASSLGQGRSYGYTF. CDR3 nucleotide sequence: TGTGCCAGCAGTTTAGGTCAGGGACGTAGCTATGGCTACACCTTC.

This chain connects TRBV7-9 to TRBJ1-4; D not resolved. V was pared by 5 bases and J by 10 bases, with 11 bases between. The CDR3 consists of 12 residues. Germline V CDR1 and CDR2: SEHNR, FQNEAQ (reference sequence). CDR3 sequence (DNA): TGTGCCAGCAGCCCTTACCAAGGAAAACTGTTTTTT. Amino acids: CASSPYQGKLFF.

The chain employs TRBV27 and TRBJ2-7; TRBD2 is a possible D gene (6 bases). The CDR3 spans 14 residues. Germline V gene data show CDR1 as MNHEY and CDR2 as SMNVEV (reference sequence). V was cut by 3 bases and J by 2 bases, with 11 bases left in between. CDR3 nucleotides: TGTGCCAGCAGTTTGGGCCCGGGGGCCTACGAGCAGTACTTC. Translated, it gives CASSLGPGAYEQYF.

This clone was seen only a few times. The J gene is TRBJ1-1, the V gene TRBV7-3; D unclear. The CDR3 length is 14 residues. The germline gives CDR1 SGHTA, CDR2 FQGTGA. Between the trimmed V and J ends, which lost 5 bases and 1 base, there was a span of 11 bases. The CDR3 DNA reads TGTGCCAGCAGCCCTGGGCAGGAGAACACTGAAGCTTTCTTT. Protein sequence: CASSPGQENTEAFF.

This clone has a handful of counts. The rearrangement joins TRBV30 to TRBJ2-1; 8 positions agree with TRBD1. This CDR3 contains 13 residues. J gave up 8 bases and V 7 bases, and 10 bases lay outside the gene matches. Germline V lookup: CDR1 GTSNPN, CDR2 SVGIG (reference sequence). CDR3 protein: CAYTGGWPHEQFF. CDR3 DNA: TGTGCCTATACAGGGGGTTGGCCCCATGAGCAGTTCTTC.

This chain connects TRBV7-2 to TRBJ2-7; 7 bases match TRBD1. CDR3 size: 14 residues. Germline values: CDR1 SGHTA, CDR2 FQGNSA. J was trimmed by 5 bases and V by 3 bases; bases with no gene match: 7. CDR3 bases: TGTGCCAGCAGCTTCGACAGGGTTAGGGACGAGCAGTACTTC. Translation: CASSFDRVRDEQYF. The variable domain in full, completed from reference TRBV7-2 and TRBJ2-7, reads GAGVSQSPSNKVTEKGKDVELRCDPISGHTALYWYRQSLGQGLEFLIYFQGNSAPDKSGLPSDRFSAERTGGSVSTLTIQRTQQEDSAVYLCASSFDRVRDEQYFGPGTRLTVT.

This clone was counted only a few times. In DNA form, the CDR3 reads TGCAGCGGGGACAGGACCACAGATACGCAGTATTTT. This gives the protein CSGDRTTDTQYF. This chain joins TRBV29-1 and TRBJ2-3, with 8 bases lining up with TRBD1. With 7 bases clipped from V and 2 bases from J, the junction kept 2 bases outside the gene matches. Germline lookup yields CDR1 SQVTM and CDR2 ANQGSEA. The CDR3 runs 12 residues.

This clone has more than one count but fewer than ten. Here the CDR3 DNA reads TGTGCCTGGAGCATAGGGGACAATCAGCCCCAGCATTTT. It specifies CAWSIGDNQPQHF. The chain joins TRBV30 to TRBJ1-5; D might be TRBD1 (5 bases). Germline V gene sequence: CDR1 GTSNPN, CDR2 SVGIG (reference sequence). The CDR3 consists of 13 residues. The germline V and J ends were trimmed by 3 bases and 3 bases, with 9 bases remaining between them.

This clone was seen more than once but under ten times. The J gene is TRBJ2-2, the V gene TRBV29-1; D is uncertain. CDR3 length: 12 residues. V was cut by 3 bases and J by 7 bases, with 9 bases left in between. Germline V gene data show CDR1 as SQVTM and CDR2 as ANQGSEA. CDR3 sequence reads: CSVDGPGGELFF. The CDR3 DNA follows: TGCAGCGTTGACGGGCCGGGCGGGGAGCTGTTTTTT.

V is TRBV7-9 and J is TRBJ2-3; 8 bases match TRBD1. After removal of 5 bases from V and 2 bases from J, the junction contained 9 bases not matched to a gene. The CDR3 totals 16 residues. Germline V gives CDR1 SEHNR, CDR2 FQNEAQ (reference sequence). CDR3 loop: CASSRGTGGPTDTQYF. The DNA of the CDR3 is TGTGCCAGCAGCAGGGGGACAGGCGGCCCCACAGATACGCAGTATTTT.

The chain carries TRBV29-1 and TRBJ2-7, with D perhaps matching TRBD1 (5 bases). The CDR3 totals 13 residues. CDR1 is SQVTM and CDR2 is ANQGSEA in the germline V gene. V was cut by 1 base and J by 5 bases, with 12 bases left in between. CDR3 protein: CSVEVQEEDEQYF. The CDR3 DNA is TGCAGCGTTGAAGTACAGGAAGAGGACGAGCAGTACTTC.

This clone was picked up a small number of times. This rearrangement joins TRBV14 to TRBJ2-7, with a weak D call TRBD1 (6 bases). Germline-derived CDR1 and CDR2 are SGHDN and FVKESK. The germline V and J ends were trimmed by 3 bases and 9 bases, with 12 bases remaining between them. This CDR3 spans 12 amino acids. The DNA of the CDR3 is TGTGCCAGCAGCCACACAGGGTTACGGCAGTACTTC. This codes for CASSHTGLRQYF.

This clone was detected a few times. This sequence joins TRBV30 and TRBJ2-7; 7 nucleotides match TRBD2. Germline CDR1 reads GTSNPN; CDR2 reads SVGIG (reference sequence). The CDR3 spans 12 residues. V was pared by 0 bases and J by 7 bases, with 3 bases of the junction left unmatched. Written as DNA, the CDR3 is TGTGCCTGGAGTGTTTGGGGGGGAGAGCAGTACTTC. Its protein is CAWSVWGGEQYF.

This clone came up a few times. The chain has TRBV30 and TRBJ1-5, with D possibly matching TRBD1 (5 bases). CDR3 size: 14 residues. Germline V CDR1 and CDR2: GTSNPN, SVGIG (reference sequence). V dropped 0 bases and J dropped 1 base, with 7 bases sitting between them. CDR3 sequence (DNA): TGTGCCTGGAGTGTCGACAGCAGCAATCAGCCCCAGCATTTT. This gives the protein CAWSVDSSNQPQHF.

The rearrangement links TRBV12-5 to TRBJ2-1; 13 nucleotides match TRBD2. The length of the CDR3 is 15 residues. Germline V gives CDR1 LGHNT, CDR2 FRNRAP. With 6 bases clipped from V and 4 bases from J, the junction kept 3 bases outside the gene matches. CDR3 in DNA: TGTGCTAGTGGAGGACTAGCGGGAGTTTACAATGAGCAGTTCTTC. Amino acid sequence: CASGGLAGVYNEQFF.

This CDR3 reads CAWSFGEETQYF. The CDR3 nucleotides are TGTGCCTGGAGTTTCGGGGAAGAGACCCAGTACTTC. The chain combines TRBV30 with TRBJ2-5, with D perhaps matching TRBD2 (5 bases). The CDR3 totals 12 residues. CDR1 and CDR2 from the germline V gene are GTSNPN and SVGIG (reference sequence). Trimming shortened V by 2 bases and J by 3 bases, and 7 bases separated the two germline ends.

J is TRBJ2-7 and V is TRBV7-9; the match to TRBD1 covers 9 bases. After removal of 5 bases from V and 3 bases from J, the junction contained 8 bases not matched to a gene. The CDR3 contains 15 residues. In germline, CDR1 is SEHNR, CDR2 FQNEAQ (reference sequence). The CDR3 protein is CASSQRTGDFYEQYF. The CDR3 DNA reads TGTGCCAGCAGCCAAAGGACAGGGGATTTCTACGAGCAGTACTTC. Together with reference TRBV7-9 and TRBJ2-7, the CDR3 gives the full variable domain: DTGVSQNPRHKITKRGQNVTFRCDPISEHNRLYWYRQTLGQGPEFLTYFQNEAQLEKSRLLSDRFSAERPKGSFSTLEIQRTEQGDSAMYLCASSQRTGDFYEQYFGPGTRLTVT.

The chain recombines TRBV28 with TRBJ2-5; D possibly corresponds to TRBD1 (6 bases). Germline-derived CDR1 and CDR2 are MDHEN and SYDVKM. CDR3 size: 14 residues. V was shortened by 6 bases and J by 5 bases, with 16 bases between the two germline ends. CDR3 in DNA: TGTGCCAGCAGGATTGCAGGGGCAGGGGAGACCCAGTACTTC. Its protein is CASRIAGAGETQYF.